This record concerns one T cell receptor (beta chain) sequence. This specimen belongs to a study of blood T cell repertoires in COVID-19. Background on the study: Both acute and convalescent COVID-19 samples were obtained from the United States, Italy and Spain. PBMCs, B-cell-depleted T cells, or T cells provided the cDNA or gDNA that made up the material.

The V gene's germline CDR1 is SGHAT and CDR2 FQNNGV. The CDR3 extends over 15 amino acids. V shed 5 bases and J shed 9 bases, with 20 bases lying between them. In the original workflow: How many nucleated cells were present was estimated from reference gene primer amplification. Profiling relied on immunoSEQ multiplex PCR, and the TCRdb table lists in-frame clones only, not all of them. D and trimming were read from the DNA, whereas the V and J calls and clone size are those reported in that table. The sample lists around 120,000 clones; more than 90% were seen once. The Seattle patients, enrolled during active infection, were followed longitudinally.

The chain combines TRBV11-2 with TRBJ2-1, with TRBD2 as a possible D gene (5 bases). The specimen was peripheral blood. The receptor's source is a man aged 60 to 69 with COVID-19, enrolled during active disease. In DNA form, the CDR3 reads TGTGCCAGCAGCCGAGCCAGCGGAGCCGGAGGTGAGCAGTTCTTC. Protein: CASSRASGAGGEQFF.